Shown below are 12 T cell receptor beta chains from a single sample sequenced in a study of blood T cells in healthy people across ages. Through a sample-barcoded 5' primer and a J-beta primer mix, a second PCR was run for 7 to 11 cycles. One entry per CDR3 protein, called by TCRdb with MiXCR from the 5' RACE reads. The data contain 920,000 or so distinct CDR3 sequences, 35% to 55% of them singletons. Specimen: blood. Source of these receptors: a woman aged 55-70 years in good health.

The V gene is TRBV12-3 or TRBV12-4, the J gene TRBJ2-1; D unclear. Trimming stripped 3 bases from V and 13 bases from J, with 13 bases between. The CDR3 extends over 12 amino acids. This CDR3 reads CASSLVVETQFF. CDR3 bases: TGTGCCAGCAGTTTGGTGGTAGAGACCCAGTTCTTC.

The chain has TRBV21-1 and TRBJ1-6. TRBV21-1 is designated a pseudogene. This CDR3 region has 13 residues. This chain's CDR3 is CASSNEWGSPLHF. The CDR3 DNA reads TGTGCCAGCAGCAATGAGTGGGGTTCACCCCTCCACTTT.

This clonotype has just a few counts. The chain has TRBV11-3 and TRBJ2-7; weak D call: TRBD1 (5 bases). CDR3 length: 13 amino acids. Trimming took off 3 bases at V and 9 bases at J, with 15 bases between the two ends. CDR1 is SGHNT, CDR2 YENEEA, per germline. The chain's CDR3 is CASSFDSPTTQYF. Here the CDR3 DNA reads TGTGCCAGCAGCTTCGACAGCCCTACGACGCAGTACTTC.

The gene calls are TRBV9 and TRBJ2-7, with D unclear. Germline CDR1 SGDLS, CDR2 YYNGEE. This CDR3 is 13 amino acids long. Deletions cut 0 bases from V and 7 bases from J, with 11 bases between. CDR3: CASSVEGYGEQYF. The DNA for the CDR3 is TGTGCCAGCAGCGTAGAAGGTTATGGGGAGCAGTACTTC. Full variable domain (remainder filled in from reference TRBV9 and TRBJ2-7): DSGVTQTPKHLITATGQRVTLRCSPRSGDLSVYWYQQSLDQGLQFLIQYYNGEERAKGNILERFSAQQFPDLHSELNLSSLELGDSALYFCASSVEGYGEQYFGPGTRLTVT.

This clonotype was detected a few times. The V call is TRBV18, the J call TRBJ2-4; 7 positions match TRBD2. The J call may be mistaken, given a closer DNA end match to TRBJ2-7. This CDR3 is built from 14 residues. Per the germline V gene, CDR1 is KGHSH and CDR2 is LQKENI. CDR3 amino acids: CASSPWTRIYEQYF. The CDR3 nucleotides are TGTGCCAGCTCACCTTGGACTAGGATCTACGAGCAGTACTTC.

The chain uses TRBV12-3 or TRBV12-4 and TRBJ2-1; D may correspond to TRBD1 or TRBD2 (6 bases each). V dropped 2 bases and J dropped 9 bases, with 20 bases sitting between them. The CDR3 has 16 amino acids. The CDR3 coding sequence is TGTGCCAGCAGTTTAAGGGGGGCAAATACACTATGTGAGCAGTTCTTC. Translation gives CASSLRGANTLCEQFF.

This clonotype showed up just a few times. J is TRBJ2-7 and V is TRBV7-9; TRBD1 agrees at 10 bases. Germline CDR1 is SEHNR and CDR2 is FQNEAQ (reference sequence). This CDR3 comprises 13 residues. With 5 bases clipped from V and 6 bases from J, the junction kept 4 bases outside the gene matches. The CDR3 DNA follows: TGTGCCAGCAGCCGACAGGGGGCACGCGAGCAGTACTTC. Amino acid sequence: CASSRQGAREQYF.

This clonotype was observed many times. This chain joins TRBV7-9 and TRBJ1-2; D not resolved. The germline CDR1 and CDR2 sequences are SEHNR and FQNEAQ (reference sequence). V dropped 1 base and J dropped 4 bases, with 7 bases sitting between them. The CDR3 length is 13 residues. CDR3 in DNA: TGTGCCAGCAGCTTAGATGGACCCTATGGCTACACCTTC. This codes for CASSLDGPYGYTF.

The chain recombines TRBV20-1 with TRBJ2-5; 12 nucleotides match TRBD2. Trimming removed 0 bases from V and 1 base from J; junction bases left unmatched: 6. This CDR3 is 17 amino acids long. Looked up from germline, CDR1 is DFQATT and CDR2 is SNEGSKA (reference sequence). CDR3 DNA: TGCAGTGCTAGAGAGCCGGGACTAGCGGGCCCCCAAGAGACCCAGTACTTC. Residues: CSAREPGLAGPQETQYF.

This clonotype came up a few times. V is TRBV27 and J is TRBJ2-6, with D perhaps matching TRBD1 (6 bases). The V gene lost 3 bases and the J gene lost 2 bases, with 8 bases spanning the gap. CDR3 length: 15 amino acids. In germline, CDR1 is MNHEY, CDR2 SMNVEV (reference sequence). This CDR3 is CASSFEGAGANVLTF. For the CDR3, the DNA is TGTGCCAGCAGTTTTGAGGGGGCTGGGGCCAACGTCCTGACTTTC.

The chain links TRBV10-1 to TRBJ2-7, with TRBD1 matching 8 bases. This CDR3 comprises 12 residues. The germline CDR1 and CDR2 sequences are WNHNN and SYGVQD (reference sequence). V lost 2 bases to trimming and J lost 9 bases; unmatched junction nucleotides: 3. The CDR3 DNA reads as TGCGCCAGCAGTGAGGGACAGGGTGCGCAGTACTTC. This translates into CASSEGQGAQYF.

The V and J genes are TRBV20-1 and TRBJ1-1; D is perhaps TRBD1 (6 bases). This CDR3 has 13 residues. The germline V gene has CDR1 DFQATT and CDR2 SNEGSKA (reference sequence). The germline V and J ends were trimmed by 3 bases and 5 bases, with 13 bases remaining between them. CDR3: CSARGGAHTEAFF. CDR3 sequence (DNA): TGCAGTGCTAGGGGGGGGGCGCATACTGAAGCTTTCTTT.